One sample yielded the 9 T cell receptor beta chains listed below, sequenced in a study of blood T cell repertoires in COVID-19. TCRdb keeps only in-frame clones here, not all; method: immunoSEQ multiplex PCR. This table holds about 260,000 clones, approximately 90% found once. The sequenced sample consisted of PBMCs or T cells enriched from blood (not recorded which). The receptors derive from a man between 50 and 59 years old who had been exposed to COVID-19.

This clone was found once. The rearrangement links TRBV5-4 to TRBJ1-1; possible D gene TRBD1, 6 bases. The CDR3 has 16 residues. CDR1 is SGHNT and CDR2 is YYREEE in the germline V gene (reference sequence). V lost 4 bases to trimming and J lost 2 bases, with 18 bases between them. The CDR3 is CASSPTGRKDNTEAFF. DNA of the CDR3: TGTGCCAGCAGCCCGACAGGCAGGAAAGATAACACTGAAGCTTTCTTT.

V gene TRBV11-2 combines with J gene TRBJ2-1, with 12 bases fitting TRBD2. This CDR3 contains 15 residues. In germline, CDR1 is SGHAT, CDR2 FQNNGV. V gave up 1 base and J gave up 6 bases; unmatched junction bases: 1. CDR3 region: CASSLASGGANEQFF. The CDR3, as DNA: TGTGCCAGCAGCTTAGCTAGCGGGGGGGCCAATGAGCAGTTCTTC. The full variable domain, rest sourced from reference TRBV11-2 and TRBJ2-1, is EAGVAQSPRYKIIEKRQSVAFWCNPISGHATLYWYQQILGQGPKLLIQFQNNGVVDDSQLPKDRFSAERLKGVDSTLKIQPAKLEDSAVYLCASSLASGGANEQFFGPGTRLTVL.

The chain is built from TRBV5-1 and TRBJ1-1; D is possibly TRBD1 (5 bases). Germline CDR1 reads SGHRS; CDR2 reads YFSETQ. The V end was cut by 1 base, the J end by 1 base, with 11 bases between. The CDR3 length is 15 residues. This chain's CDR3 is CASSLMSGQNTEAFF. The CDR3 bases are TGCGCCAGCAGCTTGATGTCCGGACAGAACACTGAAGCTTTCTTT. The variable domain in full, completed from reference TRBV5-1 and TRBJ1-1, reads KAGVTQTPRYLIKTRGQQVTLSCSPISGHRSVSWYQQTPGQGLQFLFEYFSETQRNKGNFPGRFSGRQFSNSRSEMNVSTLELGDSALYLCASSLMSGQNTEAFFGQGTRLTVV.

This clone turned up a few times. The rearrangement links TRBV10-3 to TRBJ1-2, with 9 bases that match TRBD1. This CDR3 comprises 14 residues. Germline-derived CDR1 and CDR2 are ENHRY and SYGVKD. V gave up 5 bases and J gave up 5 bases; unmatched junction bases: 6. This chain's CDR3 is CAISIGTGPYGYTF. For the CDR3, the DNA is TGTGCCATCAGTATAGGGACAGGGCCTTATGGCTACACCTTC.

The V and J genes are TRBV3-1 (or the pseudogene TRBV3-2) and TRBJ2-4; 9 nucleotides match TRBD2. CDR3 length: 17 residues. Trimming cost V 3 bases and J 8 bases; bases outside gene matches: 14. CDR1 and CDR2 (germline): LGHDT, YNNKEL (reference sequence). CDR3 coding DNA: TGTGCCAGCAGCCACCTAAGCGGCGGGAGGGCCGGGGACATTCAGTACTTC. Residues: CASSHLSGGRAGDIQYF.

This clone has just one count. The CDR3 DNA is TGTGCCAGCAGCTTAGGGCAAAGAAGGACAGGCCTCTCCTACGAGCAGTACTTC. As protein: CASSLGQRRTGLSYEQYF. The V call is TRBV7-8, the J call TRBJ2-7; 7 bases fit TRBD1. The germline V gene has CDR1 SGHVS and CDR2 FQNEAQ. Unmatched junction bases numbered 12, after V lost 1 base and J lost 0 bases. The CDR3 is 18 amino acids.

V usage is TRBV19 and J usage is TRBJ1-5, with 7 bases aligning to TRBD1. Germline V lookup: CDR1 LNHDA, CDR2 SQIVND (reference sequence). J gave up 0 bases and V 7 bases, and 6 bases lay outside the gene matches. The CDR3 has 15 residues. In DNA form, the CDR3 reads TGTGCCAGTACTCCGGGACAGTATAGCAATCAGCCCCAGCATTTT. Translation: CASTPGQYSNQPQHF.

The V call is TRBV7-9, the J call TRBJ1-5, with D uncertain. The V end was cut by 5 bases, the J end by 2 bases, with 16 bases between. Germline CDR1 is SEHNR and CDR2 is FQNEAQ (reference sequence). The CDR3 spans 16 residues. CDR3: CASSPGLGVGNQPQHF. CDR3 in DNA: TGTGCCAGCAGCCCCGGACTGGGTGTGGGCAATCAGCCCCAGCATTTT.

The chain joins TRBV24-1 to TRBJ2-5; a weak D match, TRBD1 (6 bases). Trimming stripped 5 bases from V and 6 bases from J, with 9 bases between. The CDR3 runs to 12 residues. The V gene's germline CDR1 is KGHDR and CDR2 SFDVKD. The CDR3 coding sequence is TGTGCCACCAGTGGGGGGCCTCAGACCCAGTACTTC. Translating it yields CATSGGPQTQYF.